These 9 T cell receptor beta chains share one sample of origin, sequenced in a study of T-cell memory formation after mild COVID-19. Each CDR3 protein is one row after TCRdb ran MiXCR on the 5' RACE reads. The sample shows roughly 200,000 distinct CDR3 sequences, around 9.5% of them seen only once. The sequenced sample was PBMCs or a T cell subset sorted from them (not recorded which). The receptors derive from a man between 18 and 29 years old who had mild COVID-19 (a few samples of this study predate the infection). Cell type and time point are not known.

The rearrangement links TRBV20-1 to TRBJ2-7, with TRBD2 matching 11 bases. With V trimmed by 2 bases and J by 2 bases, 5 bases remained unmatched. The CDR3 totals 15 residues. The germline V gene has CDR1 DFQATT and CDR2 SNEGSKA (reference sequence). Here the CDR3 reads CSARPGTSGTYEQYF. DNA of the CDR3: TGCAGTGCTAGACCTGGGACTAGCGGCACCTACGAGCAGTACTTC.

This clonotype appeared a few times. The chain combines TRBV20-1 with TRBJ2-7; D is unresolved. The germline V and J ends were trimmed by 3 bases and 6 bases, with 9 bases remaining between them. The CDR3 runs 11 residues. CDR1 is DFQATT, CDR2 SNEGSKA, per germline (reference sequence). The CDR3 reads CSASPYFEQYV. CDR3 nucleotide sequence: TGCAGTGCTAGTCCGTATTTCGAGCAGTACGTC.

V is TRBV7-2 and J is TRBJ2-6; no clear D. Germline V gene lookup returns CDR1 SGHTA and CDR2 FQGNSA. V lost 5 bases and J lost 0, with 8 bases in between. The CDR3 is 15 amino acids. The CDR3 is CASSPEISGANVLTF. DNA for the CDR3: TGTGCCAGCAGCCCCGAGATCTCTGGGGCCAACGTCCTGACTTTC.

There are a few counts of this clonotype. The chain couples TRBV29-1 to TRBJ2-3, with 12 bases that match TRBD2. Trimming removed 4 bases from V and 0 bases from J; junction bases left unmatched: 5. This CDR3 has 16 amino acids. Per the germline V gene, CDR1 is SQVTM and CDR2 is ANQGSEA. CDR3 sequence: CSVVLAGGSSTDTQYF. The CDR3 bases are TGCAGCGTTGTTCTAGCGGGGGGGTCTAGCACAGATACGCAGTATTTT.

The rearrangement uses TRBV7-9 and TRBJ1-1, with D uncertain. V lost 4 bases and J 3 bases, leaving 9 bases between the germline ends. Germline CDR1 SEHNR, CDR2 FQNEAQ (reference sequence). The length of the CDR3 is 13 residues. This CDR3 reads CASSSNTYTEAFF. CDR3 coding DNA: TGTGCCAGCAGCTCAAACACCTACACTGAAGCTTTCTTT.

This clonotype has just a few counts. V and J are TRBV7-2 and TRBJ2-5; 12 bases map to TRBD2. The CDR3 loop spans 16 amino acids. The J segment lost 5 bases and the V segment lost 7 bases, leaving 11 bases of the junction unmatched. Per germline, CDR1 SGHTA and CDR2 FQGNSA. CDR3: CASTPTGTSGLETQYF. The CDR3 coding sequence is TGTGCCAGCACTCCAACCGGGACTAGCGGGTTGGAGACCCAGTACTTC.

The chain couples TRBV19 to TRBJ2-7; D is perhaps TRBD2 (6 bases). This CDR3 region has 13 residues. V was cut by 9 bases and J by 3 bases, with 15 bases left in between. Germline V CDR1 and CDR2: LNHDA, SQIVND (reference sequence). CDR3 region: CASGTPAGYEQYF. CDR3 DNA sequence: TGTGCCAGCGGGACTCCAGCGGGCTACGAGCAGTACTTC.

This clonotype has only a few counts. This sequence joins TRBV6-5 and TRBJ1-1; 11 nucleotides agree with TRBD1. The CDR3 runs 14 residues. The V segment lost 7 bases and the J segment 4 bases; nucleotides outside the gene matches: 5. Germline CDR1 reads MNHEY; CDR2 reads SVGAGI. As DNA, the CDR3 is TGTGCCAGCATGTTAGGGACAGGGGGCACTGAAGCTTTCTTT. This gives the protein CASMLGTGGTEAFF.

This clonotype was counted a few times. This chain links TRBV6-5 with TRBJ2-3; 7 bases agree with TRBD2. The CDR3 contains 13 residues. Germline trimming cut 8 bases from V and 5 bases from J; bases unmatched to any gene: 7. The germline CDR1 and CDR2 sequences are MNHEY and SVGAGI. The DNA of the CDR3 is TGTGCCAGCGCGTGGGCGGGGGAAGATACGCAGTATTTT. This encodes CASAWAGEDTQYF.